The T cell receptor beta chain described here comes from a study of T cells after yellow fever vaccination. Overall study results and limits: Reappearance after the booster was observed for most primary-vaccination clones (roughly 95% CD4, about 85% CD8).

This CDR3 is built from 17 residues. The germline CDR1 and CDR2 sequences are MNHEY and SVGEGT. Trimming removed 2 bases at V and 0 bases at J, with 13 bases between. Researchers made TCR cDNA using 5'RACE template switching, and this step added a universal primer site and UMIs. TCRdb reanalysed the 5' RACE reads using MiXCR and keeps one entry per CDR3 protein. The table lists around 350,000 distinct CDR3 sequences, under 7.5% of them singletons. Worth noting for this clonotype: Its target is unknown.

The chain uses TRBV6-2 or TRBV6-3 and TRBJ2-2; perhaps TRBD2 as D (6 bases). Material: PBMCs, obtained 5 days after the yellow fever booster vaccination. This TCR was recovered from a man in his thirties or forties who received the YFV17D yellow fever vaccine. The chain's CDR3 is CASSYPNLASNTGELFF. CDR3 coding DNA: TGTGCCAGCAGTTACCCCAACCTAGCGTCGAACACCGGGGAGCTGTTTTTT.